The 32 T cell receptor beta chains below were found in one sample sequenced in a study of cytomegalovirus exposure and HLA in healthy donors. 13 Jbeta primers and 60 Vbeta primers were used for the PCR. Measured with immunoSEQ multiplex PCR; TCRdb has only the in-frame clones, and not every one. The sample has 150,000 or so clones; 70% to 90% are singletons. Sample: PBMCs. The source is a woman under 30 in good health and CMV-seronegative.

The chain carries TRBV28 and TRBJ1-3, with unresolved D. Germline assignment: CDR1 MDHEN and CDR2 SYDVKM. CDR3 length: 14 residues. V dropped 3 bases and J dropped 4 bases, with 10 bases sitting between them. The CDR3 DNA sequence: TGTGCCAGCAGTTTTGAAAGCATAGGAAACACCATATATTTT. Its protein product is CASSFESIGNTIYF.

The chain couples TRBV7-8 to TRBJ2-1; 9 bases map to TRBD1. Germline-derived CDR1 and CDR2 are SGHVS and FQNEAQ. Trimming removed 4 bases from V and 0 bases from J; junction bases left unmatched: 10. CDR3 length equals 18 residues. In DNA form, the CDR3 reads TGTGCCAGCAGCTCCTCCCTAGGACAGGGGAGCTCCTACAATGAGCAGTTCTTC. As protein: CASSSSLGQGSSYNEQFF.

The V and J genes are TRBV6-5 and TRBJ2-1, with 8 bases aligning to TRBD2. V lost 0 bases, J lost 7 bases, and 2 bases stayed unmatched. Germline lookup yields CDR1 MNHEY and CDR2 SVGAGI. This CDR3 has 14 amino acids. The CDR3, as DNA: TGTGCCAGCAGTTACTCGCGGGGGGAGAATGAGCAGTTCTTC. Encoded protein: CASSYSRGENEQFF.

The chain has TRBV28 and TRBJ2-7, with a weak D call TRBD2 (6 bases). CDR1 MDHEN and CDR2 SYDVKM come from the germline V gene. V was clipped by 5 bases and J by 3 bases, with 20 bases between them. The CDR3 runs to 16 residues. CDR3 nucleotides: TGTGCCAGCAGTCTCCCTCTGGAGGGGAGCGGCTACGAGCAGTACTTC. This encodes CASSLPLEGSGYEQYF.

This CDR3 is CASSLAPPNTIYF. CDR3 coding DNA: TGCGCCAGCAGCTTGGCCCCCCCGAACACCATATATTTT. This chain uses TRBV5-1 with TRBJ1-3; D call uncertain. Trimming cost V 0 bases and J 7 bases, with 8 bases left between them. Germline CDR1 reads SGHRS; CDR2 reads YFSETQ. This CDR3 contains 13 residues.

The chain joins TRBV5-5 to TRBJ1-5; TRBD1 is a possible D gene (5 bases). Germline V gives CDR1 SGHKS, CDR2 YYEKEE (reference sequence). CDR3 length: 14 residues. V lost 2 bases and J 4 bases, leaving 10 bases between the germline ends. In nucleotides, the CDR3 is TGTGCCAGCAGCTTAGGCAGGGTAAATCAGCCCCAGCATTTT. Its protein product is CASSLGRVNQPQHF. The full variable domain, in which reference TRBV5-5 and TRBJ1-5 provide the parts outside the CDR3, is DAGVTQSPTHLIKTRGQQVTLRCSPISGHKSVSWYQQVLGQGPQFIFQYYEKEERGRGNFPDRFSARQFPNYSSELNVNALLLGDSALYLCASSLGRVNQPQHFGDGTRLSIL.

This clone was detected once. The rearrangement joins TRBV11-2 to TRBJ1-1; possible D gene TRBD1, 6 bases. From germline, CDR1 is SGHAT and CDR2 FQNNGV. The V end lost 5 bases, the J end lost 3 bases, and 10 bases lay between the germline ends. The CDR3 is 13 amino acids. In DNA form, the CDR3 reads TGTGCCAGCAGCCTCAGGGGTGACACTGAAGCTTTCTTT. Protein: CASSLRGDTEAFF.

The chain is built from TRBV6-1 and TRBJ2-6; D not resolved. Germline assignment: CDR1 MNHNS and CDR2 SASEGT. The V gene lost 3 bases and the J gene lost 0 bases, with 6 bases spanning the gap. This CDR3 spans 15 amino acids. CDR3 loop: CASSERSSGANVLTF. The CDR3 bases are TGTGCCAGCAGTGAGCGGAGCTCTGGGGCCAACGTCCTGACTTTC.

The gene calls are TRBV5-1 and TRBJ2-6; no firm D call. This CDR3 spans 15 amino acids. Germline V gene lookup returns CDR1 SGHRS and CDR2 YFSETQ. V dropped 3 bases and J dropped 1 base, with 8 bases sitting between them. The CDR3 sequence: CASSSVGSGANVLTF. The CDR3 nucleotides are TGCGCCAGCAGCTCTGTCGGGTCTGGGGCCAACGTCCTGACTTTC.

This chain links TRBV4-3 with TRBJ1-6; D call uncertain. V was pared by 3 bases and J by 1 base, with 7 bases between. The germline gives CDR1 LGHNA, CDR2 YSLEER. The CDR3 covers 15 residues. The DNA for the CDR3 is TGCGCCAGCAGCCATGGGCTATCCTATAATTCACCCCTCCACTTT. Encoded protein: CASSHGLSYNSPLHF.

J is TRBJ1-2 and V is TRBV5-1; no definite D call. This CDR3 has 17 residues. From germline, CDR1 is SGHRS and CDR2 YFSETQ. V dropped 0 bases and J dropped 2 bases, with 17 bases sitting between them. CDR3 in DNA: TGCGCCAGCAGCTTGGCCCCGGGGAGCACCCGAAACTATGGCTACACCTTC. Its translation is CASSLAPGSTRNYGYTF.

The chain is built from TRBV28 and TRBJ1-6; weak D call: TRBD1 (6 bases). Germline values: CDR1 MDHEN, CDR2 SYDVKM. CDR3 length: 15 amino acids. Trimming stripped 5 bases from V and 5 bases from J, with 13 bases between. CDR3 sequence reads: CASSRADSHNSPLHF. Here the CDR3 DNA reads TGTGCCAGCAGTCGAGCGGACAGTCATAATTCACCCCTCCACTTT.

The chain combines TRBV7-2 with TRBJ2-7; D possibly corresponds to TRBD1 (5 bases). Trimming stripped 1 base from V and 5 bases from J, with 15 bases between. The CDR3 is 15 amino acids. Germline CDR1 and CDR2: SGHTA and FQGNSA. In DNA, the CDR3 is TGTGCCAGCAGCTTAGAGGGGCTGACGACGGACGAGCAGTACTTC. It codes for CASSLEGLTTDEQYF.

The CDR3 DNA reads TGTGCCAGCAGTTTTAGAGTTGCGGGGAACACTGAAGCTTTCTTT. Residues: CASSFRVAGNTEAFF. V is TRBV27 and J is TRBJ1-1; D remains ambiguous. The CDR3 is 15 amino acids. Trimming removed 3 bases at V and 1 base at J, with 12 bases between. The V gene's germline CDR1 is MNHEY and CDR2 SMNVEV (reference sequence).

The rearrangement uses TRBV18 and TRBJ2-5; 7 nucleotides match TRBD2. The trim removed 0 bases at V and 2 bases at J, leaving 3 bases unmatched. CDR1 KGHSH and CDR2 LQKENI come from the germline V gene. The CDR3 consists of 15 residues. CDR3 sequence: CASSPPGRGQETQYF. The CDR3 DNA reads TGTGCCAGCTCACCACCGGGGCGGGGGCAAGAGACCCAGTACTTC.

The genes are TRBV5-8 and TRBJ2-2; 8 bases are shared with TRBD1. CDR3 length equals 16 residues. Germline V gives CDR1 SGHTS, CDR2 YDEGEE. V shed 5 bases and J 2 bases; nucleotides not matched to a gene: 8. CDR3 residues: CASSQGANFNTGELFF. CDR3 bases: TGTGCCAGCAGTCAGGGGGCAAATTTCAACACCGGGGAGCTGTTTTTT.

V usage is TRBV6-5 and J usage is TRBJ1-2; 8 nucleotides match TRBD1. The germline gives CDR1 MNHEY, CDR2 SVGAGI. CDR3 length equals 14 residues. V dropped 4 bases and J dropped 7; count of bases not matched to a gene: 8. In DNA, the CDR3 is TGTGCCAGCAGTTTGGTCCAGGGGGCGGTTGGCTACACCTTC. Translated: CASSLVQGAVGYTF.

V gene TRBV28 combines with J gene TRBJ2-7; 8 bases align to TRBD2. V trimming: 4 bases; J trimming: 5 bases; junction bases outside the gene matches: 10. The germline CDR1 and CDR2 sequences are MDHEN and SYDVKM. CDR3 length equals 15 residues. CDR3 sequence reads: CASSSPGRGDHEQYF. In nucleotides, the CDR3 is TGTGCCAGCAGTTCCCCGGGGCGGGGGGACCACGAGCAGTACTTC.

In this sample, this clone turned up once. V and J are TRBV9 and TRBJ1-3; 7 bases match TRBD1. Germline values: CDR1 SGDLS, CDR2 YYNGEE. The V segment lost 4 bases and the J segment 3 bases; nucleotides outside the gene matches: 4. CDR3 length: 14 amino acids. CDR3 protein: CASSPWTGGNTIYF. For the CDR3, the DNA is TGTGCCAGCAGCCCCTGGACAGGTGGAAACACCATATATTTT.

This clone was seen a handful of times. The chain carries TRBV7-2 and TRBJ2-2, with 10 bases lining up with TRBD2. Losses at the gene ends were 2 bases for V and 5 bases for J; bases not matched to a gene: 8. This CDR3 is built from 17 residues. The germline V gene encodes CDR1 SGHTA and CDR2 FQGNSA. CDR3 sequence reads: CASSLRPVAGGTGELFF. Here the CDR3 DNA reads TGTGCCAGCAGCTTACGGCCTGTAGCGGGGGGAACCGGGGAGCTGTTTTTT.

J is TRBJ2-7 and V is TRBV19; the match to TRBD1 covers 7 bases. This CDR3 has 13 residues. V trimming: 5 bases; J trimming: 8 bases; junction bases outside the gene matches: 9. Germline values: CDR1 LNHDA, CDR2 SQIVND (reference sequence). DNA for the CDR3: TGTGCCAGTAGTGTCGGGACAGACTCCAAGCAGTACTTC. Translated: CASSVGTDSKQYF.

As for this clone: Other DNA sequences within the sample encode an identical CDR3. The chain uses TRBV4-3 and TRBJ2-3, with unresolved D. In germline, CDR1 is LGHNA, CDR2 YSLEER. Trimming removed 0 bases at V and 1 base at J, with 11 bases between. This CDR3 has 16 amino acids. The CDR3 DNA is TGCGCCAGCAGCCAAGATGCCTCCAGTCGCACAGATACGCAGTATTTT. Translating gives CASSQDASSRTDTQYF.

This clone was detected once. This chain connects TRBV4-3 to TRBJ2-2; 10 positions match TRBD2. The CDR3 totals 17 residues. The germline gives CDR1 LGHNA, CDR2 YSLEER. Germline trimming cut 0 bases from V and 5 bases from J; bases unmatched to any gene: 6. The CDR3: CASSQEWLAGETGELFF. Here the CDR3 DNA reads TGCGCCAGCAGCCAAGAGTGGCTAGCGGGGGAGACCGGGGAGCTGTTTTTT.

This clone was detected once. This rearrangement joins TRBV6-5 to TRBJ2-5; 8 positions agree with TRBD2. Trimming cost V 2 bases and J 3 bases; bases outside gene matches: 2. The CDR3 totals 14 residues. Germline V gene sequence: CDR1 MNHEY, CDR2 SVGAGI. The CDR3 DNA reads as TGTGCCAGCAGTTACACCGGGAGGGAAGAGACCCAGTACTTC. Translating gives CASSYTGREETQYF.

The rearrangement uses TRBV28 and TRBJ2-5, with no clear D. The length of the CDR3 is 14 residues. Germline V gene data show CDR1 as MDHEN and CDR2 as SYDVKM. The V end was cut by 6 bases, the J end by 2 bases, with 13 bases between. The CDR3 spells CASRPSGPQETQYF. The CDR3 region has the DNA TGTGCCAGCAGACCCTCTGGGCCTCAAGAGACCCAGTACTTC. Supplemented by reference TRBV28 and TRBJ2-5, the full variable domain reads DVKVTQSSRYLVKRTGEKVFLECVQDMDHENMFWYRQDPGLGLRLIYFSYDVKMKEKGDIPEGYSVSREKKERFSLILESASTNQTSMYLCASRPSGPQETQYFGPGTRLLVL.

This clone appeared a few times. The chain uses TRBV7-9 and TRBJ1-1; D not resolved. The CDR3 consists of 11 residues. V was clipped by 1 base and J by 5 bases, with 2 bases between them. Per the germline V gene, CDR1 is SEHNR and CDR2 is FQNEAQ (reference sequence). CDR3 sequence (DNA): TGTGCCAGCAGCTTAGTAACTGAAGCTTTCTTT. It encodes CASSLVTEAFF.

The CDR3 nucleotides are TGTGCCAGCAGCTCCAGAGAGGTAGCCAAAAACATTCAGTACTTC. Its protein is CASSSREVAKNIQYF. The gene calls are TRBV7-2 and TRBJ2-4; D gene ambiguous. V lost 4 bases to trimming and J lost 0 bases, with 10 bases between them. The CDR3 is made up of 15 amino acids. Germline lookup yields CDR1 SGHTA and CDR2 FQGNSA.

The rearrangement links TRBV29-1 to TRBJ1-2; D may be TRBD1 (6 bases). V shed 5 bases and J shed 6 bases, with 16 bases lying between them. This CDR3 has 13 amino acids. Germline V gene data show CDR1 as SQVTM and CDR2 as ANQGSEA. The CDR3 here is CSVRLGRGDGYTF. The DNA of the CDR3 is TGCAGCGTTCGTCTGGGCAGGGGTGATGGCTACACCTTC.

This chain connects TRBV4-3 to TRBJ2-7; D possibly corresponds to TRBD2 (6 bases). This CDR3 contains 15 residues. The germline V gene has CDR1 LGHNA and CDR2 YSLEER. V was pared by 0 bases and J by 0 bases, with 9 bases between. In nucleotides, the CDR3 is TGCGCCAGCAGCCAAGATCTGACTAGCTCCTACGAGCAGTACTTC. Translation gives CASSQDLTSSYEQYF.

The J gene is TRBJ2-3, the V gene TRBV6-5; 9 positions agree with TRBD2. The CDR3 has 15 amino acids. Germline assignment: CDR1 MNHEY and CDR2 SVGAGI. Trimming removed 2 bases from V and 4 bases from J; junction bases left unmatched: 4. This chain's CDR3 is CASSYLRGGADTQYF. DNA of the CDR3: TGTGCCAGCAGTTACCTGCGGGGGGGGGCAGATACGCAGTATTTT.

The chain employs TRBV11-2 and TRBJ2-2; tentatively, D is TRBD2 (7 bases). CDR3 length: 16 amino acids. Trimming took 2 bases from V and 2 from J, leaving 12 bases between them. The germline V gene has CDR1 SGHAT and CDR2 FQNNGV. CDR3 in amino acids: CASSLRGARNTGELFF. The CDR3, as DNA: TGTGCCAGCAGCTTACGGGGGGCAAGAAACACCGGGGAGCTGTTTTTT.

The V and J genes are TRBV11-2 and TRBJ2-1; D is unresolved. The germline CDR1 and CDR2 sequences are SGHAT and FQNNGV. This CDR3 contains 14 residues. The ends were cut back, 8 bases at V and 0 bases at J, with 11 bases in the middle. The CDR3 here is CASPKGDSYNEQFF. The CDR3 DNA reads as TGTGCCAGCCCCAAAGGAGACTCCTACAATGAGCAGTTCTTC. The whole variable domain, filled in from reference TRBV11-2 and TRBJ2-1, reads EAGVAQSPRYKIIEKRQSVAFWCNPISGHATLYWYQQILGQGPKLLIQFQNNGVVDDSQLPKDRFSAERLKGVDSTLKIQPAKLEDSAVYLCASPKGDSYNEQFFGPGTRLTVL.